The clone carrying this T cell receptor beta chain has ten or more counts. Its antigen is not identified. Unmatched junction bases numbered 13, after V lost 7 bases and J lost 9 bases. Germline V CDR1 and CDR2: LNHDA, SQIVND (reference sequence). The CDR3 runs 17 residues. This record comes from a study of T cell repertoires in cytomegalovirus infection. Looking at the study overall: Public TCR beta signature analysis indicated the presence of both CMV infection and matching HLA type.

TCRdb fed the reads into MiXCR, producing one record per CDR3 protein. The repertoire has tens of thousands of distinct CDR3 sequences, roughly 3.6% of them found once; the top ten carry 4% to 5.5%. Whole-study results and caveats: CMV-specific TCR beta clonotypes restricted by HLA-C were the ones dominating the ex vivo response. People with CMV and the relevant HLA were identified by cumulative public TCR beta family frequency.

Material: PBMCs. This sequence was found in a human donor in good health (CMV status not recorded). Some clones in this sample may be carry-over from other donors' samples. The chain uses TRBV19 and TRBJ2-1; 15 nucleotides line up with TRBD2. CDR3 bases: TGTGCCAGTATGCCATCGGGACTAGCGGGGGGCTACGGTGAGCAGTTCTTC. This translates into CASMPSGLAGGYGEQFF.